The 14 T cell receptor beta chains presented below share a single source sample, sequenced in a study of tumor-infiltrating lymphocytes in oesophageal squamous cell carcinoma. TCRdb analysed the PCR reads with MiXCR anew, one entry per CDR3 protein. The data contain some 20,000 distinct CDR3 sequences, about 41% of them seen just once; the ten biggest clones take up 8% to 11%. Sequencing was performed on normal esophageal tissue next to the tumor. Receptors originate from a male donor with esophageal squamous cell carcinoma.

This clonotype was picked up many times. The CDR3 bases are TGCGCCAGCAGCTTCCAGTCACAAGAGACCCAGTACTTC. Translation: CASSFQSQETQYF. The chain is built from TRBV5-1 and TRBJ2-5; no firm D call. This CDR3 region has 13 residues. CDR1 and CDR2 from the germline V gene are SGHRS and YFSETQ. V gave up 2 bases and J gave up 2 bases, with 7 bases separating them.

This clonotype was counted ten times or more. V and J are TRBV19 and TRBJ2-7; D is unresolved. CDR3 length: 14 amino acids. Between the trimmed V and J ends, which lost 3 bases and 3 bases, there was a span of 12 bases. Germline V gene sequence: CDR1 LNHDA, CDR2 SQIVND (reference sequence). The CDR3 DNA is TGTGCCAGTAGTATTCGTCTACGAATCTACGAGCAGTACTTC. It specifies CASSIRLRIYEQYF.

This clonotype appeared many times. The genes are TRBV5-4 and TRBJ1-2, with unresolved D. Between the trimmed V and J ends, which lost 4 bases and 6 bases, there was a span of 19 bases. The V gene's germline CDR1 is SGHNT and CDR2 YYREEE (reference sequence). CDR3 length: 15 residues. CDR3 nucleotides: TGTGCCAGCAGCCTCGAGTATTGGGGATCGGATGGCTACACCTTC. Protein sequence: CASSLEYWGSDGYTF.

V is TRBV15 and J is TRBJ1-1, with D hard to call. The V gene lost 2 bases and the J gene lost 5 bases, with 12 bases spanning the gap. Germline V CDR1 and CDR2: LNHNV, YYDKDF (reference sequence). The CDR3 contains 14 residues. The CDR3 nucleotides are TGTGCCACCAGCAGACCCACTCCGCGGACTGAAGCTTTCTTT. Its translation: CATSRPTPRTEAFF.

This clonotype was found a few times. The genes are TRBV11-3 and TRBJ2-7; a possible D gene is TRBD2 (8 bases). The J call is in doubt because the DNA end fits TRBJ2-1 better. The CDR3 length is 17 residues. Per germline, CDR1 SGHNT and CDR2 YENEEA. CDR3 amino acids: CASSLERGLAGYNEQFF. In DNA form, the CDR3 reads TGTGCCAGCAGCTTAGAGAGGGGGCTAGCGGGCTACAATGAGCAGTTCTTC.

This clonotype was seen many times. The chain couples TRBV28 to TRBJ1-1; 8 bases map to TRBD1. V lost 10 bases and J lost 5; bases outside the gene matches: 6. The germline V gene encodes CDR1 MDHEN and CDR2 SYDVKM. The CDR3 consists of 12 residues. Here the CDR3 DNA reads TGTGCCACAGGGGGCGCGCGGACTGAAGCTTTCTTT. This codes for CATGGARTEAFF.

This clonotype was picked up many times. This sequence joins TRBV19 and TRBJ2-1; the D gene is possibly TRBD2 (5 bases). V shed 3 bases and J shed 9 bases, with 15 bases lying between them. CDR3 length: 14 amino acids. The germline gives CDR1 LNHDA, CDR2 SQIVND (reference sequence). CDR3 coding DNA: TGTGCCAGTAGTATCACCGGGGTAGACGGTGAGCAGTTCTTC. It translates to CASSITGVDGEQFF.

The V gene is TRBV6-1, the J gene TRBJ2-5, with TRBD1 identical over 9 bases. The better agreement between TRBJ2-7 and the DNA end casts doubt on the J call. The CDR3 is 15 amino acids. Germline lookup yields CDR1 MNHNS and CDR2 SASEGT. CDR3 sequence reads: CASSSRTGVSYEQYF. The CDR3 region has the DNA TGTGCCAGCAGTTCCAGGACAGGGGTATCGTACGAGCAGTACTTC.

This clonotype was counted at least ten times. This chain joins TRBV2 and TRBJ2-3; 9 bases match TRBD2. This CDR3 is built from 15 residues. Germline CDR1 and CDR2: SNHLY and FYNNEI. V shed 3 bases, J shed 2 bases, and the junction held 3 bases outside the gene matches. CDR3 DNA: TGTGCCAGCAGTGACGTAGCGGGGGACACAGATACGCAGTATTTT. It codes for CASSDVAGDTDTQYF.

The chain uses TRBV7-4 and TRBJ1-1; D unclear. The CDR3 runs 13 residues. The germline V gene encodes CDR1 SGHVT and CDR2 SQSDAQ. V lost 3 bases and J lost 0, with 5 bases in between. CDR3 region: CASSFLLNTEAFF. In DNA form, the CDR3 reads TGTGCCAGCAGCTTTTTATTGAACACTGAAGCTTTCTTT.

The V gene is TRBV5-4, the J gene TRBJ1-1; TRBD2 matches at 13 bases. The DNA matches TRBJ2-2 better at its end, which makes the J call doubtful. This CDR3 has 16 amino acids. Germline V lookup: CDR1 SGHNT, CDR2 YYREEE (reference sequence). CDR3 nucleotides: TGTGCCAGCAGCCACGGACTAGCGGGAGAGGTCGGGGAGCTGTTTTTT. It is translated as CASSHGLAGEVGELFF.

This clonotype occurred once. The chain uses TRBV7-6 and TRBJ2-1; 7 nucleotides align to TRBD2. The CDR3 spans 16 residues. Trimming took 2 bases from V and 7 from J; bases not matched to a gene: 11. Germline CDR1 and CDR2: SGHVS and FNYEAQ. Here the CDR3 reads CASSLQAGRGRNEQFF. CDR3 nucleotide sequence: TGTGCCAGCAGCTTACAAGCGGGGAGAGGTAGGAATGAGCAGTTCTTC.

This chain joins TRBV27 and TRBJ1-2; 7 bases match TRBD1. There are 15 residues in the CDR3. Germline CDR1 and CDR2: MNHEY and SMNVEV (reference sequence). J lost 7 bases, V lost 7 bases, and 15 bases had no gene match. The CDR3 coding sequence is TGTGCCAGCAAATTAGGGCCTGGGACAGATCGTGGCTACACCTTC. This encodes CASKLGPGTDRGYTF.

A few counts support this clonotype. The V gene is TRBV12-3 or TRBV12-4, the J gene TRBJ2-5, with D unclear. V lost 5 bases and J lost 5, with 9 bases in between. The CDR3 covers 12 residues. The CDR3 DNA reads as TGTGCCAGCAGTCTGAAAGTGGAGACCCAGTACTTC. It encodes CASSLKVETQYF.